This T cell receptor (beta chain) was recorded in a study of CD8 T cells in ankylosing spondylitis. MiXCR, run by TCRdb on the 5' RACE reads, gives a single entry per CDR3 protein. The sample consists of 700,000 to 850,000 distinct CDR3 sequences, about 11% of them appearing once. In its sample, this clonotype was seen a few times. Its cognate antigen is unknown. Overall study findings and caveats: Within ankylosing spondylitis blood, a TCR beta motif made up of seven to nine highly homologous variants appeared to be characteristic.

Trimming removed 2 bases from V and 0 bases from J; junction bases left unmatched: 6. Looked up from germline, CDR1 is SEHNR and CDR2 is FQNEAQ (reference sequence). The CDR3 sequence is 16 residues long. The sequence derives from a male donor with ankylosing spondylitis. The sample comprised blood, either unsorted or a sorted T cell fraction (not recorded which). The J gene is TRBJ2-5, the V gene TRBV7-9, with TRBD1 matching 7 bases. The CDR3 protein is CASSLHRGTYQETQYF. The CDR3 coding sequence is TGTGCCAGCAGCTTACACAGGGGAACTTACCAAGAGACCCAGTACTTC.